The T cell receptor beta chain under discussion was sequenced for a study of regulatory T cells in long-lasting Graves disease. As to time point: newly diagnosed GD, antithyroid drugs for less than 3 months. PBMC-extracted RNA yielded the TCR library. Ten or more counts support this clonotype. CDR3 regions were amplified by Arm-PCR using iRepertoire HTBI primers to build TCR beta libraries. One entry per CDR3 protein results from TCRdb running MiXCR on the multiplex PCR reads. Counted here are over 200,000 distinct CDR3 sequences, about 18% occurring once; the ten biggest clones make up about 20%. The germline CDR1 and CDR2 sequences are KGHSH and LQKENI. The CDR3 sequence is 14 residues long. The junction had 8 bases not matched to a gene; V was cut back by 5 bases and J by 10 bases.

The sequence derives from a female donor with Graves disease. Sequencing was performed on peripheral blood mononuclear cells (PBMCs), taken at new diagnosis, from a patient treated with antithyroid drugs. The rearrangement uses TRBV18 and TRBJ1-6, with 7 nucleotides matching TRBD1. CDR3 in DNA: TGTGCCAGCTCAAGCCGGGACAGTGTCTCACCCCTCCACTTT. Protein: CASSSRDSVSPLHF.